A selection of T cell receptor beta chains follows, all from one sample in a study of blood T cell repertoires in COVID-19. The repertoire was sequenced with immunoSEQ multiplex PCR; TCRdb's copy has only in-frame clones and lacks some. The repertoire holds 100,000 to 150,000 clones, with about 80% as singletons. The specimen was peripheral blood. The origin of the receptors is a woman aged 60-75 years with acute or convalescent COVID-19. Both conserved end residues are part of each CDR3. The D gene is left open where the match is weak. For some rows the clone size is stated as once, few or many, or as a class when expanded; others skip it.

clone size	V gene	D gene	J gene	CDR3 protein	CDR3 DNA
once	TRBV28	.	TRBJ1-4	CASSTPESELEKLFF	TGTGCCAGCAGTACCCCTGAGTCCGAGTTGGAAAAACTGTTTTTT
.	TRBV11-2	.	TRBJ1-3	CASSSTRGGNTIYF	TGTGCCAGCAGCTCTACCAGGGGTGGAAACACCATATATTTT
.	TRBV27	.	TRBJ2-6	CASSSFSGANVLTF	TGTGCCAGCAGTTCCTTCTCTGGGGCCAACGTCCTGACTTTC
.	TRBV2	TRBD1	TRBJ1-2	CALPRGQGVSGGYTF	TGTGCCCTACCCAGAGGACAGGGGGTGTCTGGTGGCTACACCTTC
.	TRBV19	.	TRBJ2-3	CASMGGTDTQYF	TGTGCCAGTATGGGCGGCACAGATACGCAGTATTTT
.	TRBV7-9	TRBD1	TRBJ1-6	CASSPGQGNNSPLHF	TGTGCCAGCAGTCCAGGACAGGGGAATAATTCACCCCTCCACTTT
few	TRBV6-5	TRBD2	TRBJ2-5	CASNSLAGGQETQYF	TGTGCCAGCAACTCACTAGCGGGGGGCCAAGAGACCCAGTACTTC
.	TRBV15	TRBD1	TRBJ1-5	CATSLGQGAPNQPQHF	TGTGCCACCAGCCTGGGGCAGGGGGCCCCCAATCAGCCCCAGCATTTT
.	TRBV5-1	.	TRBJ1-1	CASSLDRVGDTEAFF	TGCGCCAGCAGCTTGGATCGGGTTGGCGACACTGAAGCTTTCTTT
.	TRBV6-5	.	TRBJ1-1	CASRGVRKANTEAFF	TGTGCCAGCCGGGGGGTTCGGAAGGCGAACACTGAAGCTTTCTTT
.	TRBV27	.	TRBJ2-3	CASRPQVGDTQYF	TGTGCCAGCAGGCCCCAGGTTGGAGATACGCAGTATTTT
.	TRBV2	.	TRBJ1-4	CASSEVMTASNEKLFF	TGTGCCAGCAGTGAAGTAATGACAGCTTCTAATGAAAAACTGTTTTTT
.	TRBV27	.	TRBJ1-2	CASSFLGANGYTF	TGTGCCAGCAGTTTTCTGGGGGCGAATGGCTACACCTTC
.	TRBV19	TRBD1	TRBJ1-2	CASSIIQGADGYTF	TGTGCCAGTAGTATCATACAGGGGGCAGATGGCTACACCTTC
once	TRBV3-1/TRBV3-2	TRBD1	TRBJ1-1	CASSQDWSRGPEAFF	TGTGCCAGCAGCCAAGATTGGTCCAGGGGGCCTGAAGCTTTCTTT
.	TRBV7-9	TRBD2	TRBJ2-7	CASSPGLAEIYEQYF	TGTGCCAGCAGCCCTGGACTAGCGGAGATTTACGAGCAGTACTTC
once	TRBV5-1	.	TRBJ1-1	CASSSSPVSNTEAFF	TGCGCCAGCAGCTCCTCCCCCGTCTCGAACACTGAAGCTTTCTTT
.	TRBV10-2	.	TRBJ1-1	CASSDGGATEAFF	TGCGCCAGCAGTGACGGTGGAGCCACTGAAGCTTTCTTT
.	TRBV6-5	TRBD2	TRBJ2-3	CASMTLAGGSDTQYF	TGTGCCAGTATGACCTTAGCGGGGGGATCAGATACGCAGTATTTT
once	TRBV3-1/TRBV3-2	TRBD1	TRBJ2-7	CASGGQGIDEQYF	TGTGCCAGCGGGGGACAGGGGATAGACGAGCAGTACTTC
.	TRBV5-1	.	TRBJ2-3	CASSLGDLGRSPDTQYF	TGCGCCAGCAGCTTAGGGGATTTAGGTAGGTCCCCAGATACGCAGTATTTT
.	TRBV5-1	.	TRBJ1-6	CASDSGTPDSPLHF	TGCGCCAGCGACTCCGGGACTCCTGATTCACCCCTCCACTTT
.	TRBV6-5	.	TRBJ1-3	CASREGSGNTIYF	TGTGCCAGCAGGGAGGGGTCTGGAAACACCATATATTTT
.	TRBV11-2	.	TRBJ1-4	CASSLSHRAPNEKLFF	TGTGCCAGCAGCTTATCGCACAGGGCGCCAAATGAAAAACTGTTTTTT
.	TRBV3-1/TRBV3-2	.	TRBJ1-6	CASSQFGTGVFSPLHF	TGTGCCAGCAGCCAATTCGGGACTGGAGTTTTTTCACCCCTCCACTTT
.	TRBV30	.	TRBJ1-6	CAWSALSVSPLHF	TGTGCCTGGAGTGCGCTGAGTGTTTCACCCCTCCACTTT
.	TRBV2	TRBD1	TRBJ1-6	CASRVTGGRSVDSPLHF	TGTGCCAGCAGGGTGACAGGGGGCAGGTCGGTCGATTCACCCCTCCACTTT
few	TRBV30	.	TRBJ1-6	CAWSAGAEPYNSPLHF	TGTGCCTGGAGCGCGGGGGCAGAACCCTATAATTCACCCCTCCACTTT
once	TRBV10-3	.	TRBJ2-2	CAISFGTGELFF	TGTGCCATCAGCTTCGGCACCGGGGAGCTGTTTTTT
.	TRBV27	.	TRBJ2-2	CASSLSGELFF	TGTGCCAGCAGCCTTAGCGGGGAGCTGTTTTTT
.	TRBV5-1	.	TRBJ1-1	CATRTDPTNTEAFF	TGCGCCACAAGGACAGACCCTACGAACACTGAAGCTTTCTTT
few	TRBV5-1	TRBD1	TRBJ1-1	CASRTGDTEAFF	TGCGCCAGCAGGACAGGGGACACTGAAGCTTTCTTT
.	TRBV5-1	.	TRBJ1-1	CASSLGSEAFF	TGCGCCAGCAGCTTGGGGAGTGAAGCTTTCTTT
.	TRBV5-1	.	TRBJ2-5	CASSIQGSGQETQYF	TGCGCCAGCAGCATACAGGGTAGTGGGCAAGAGACCCAGTACTTC
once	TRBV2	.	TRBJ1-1	CASSEARGITEAFF	TGTGCCAGCAGTGAAGCGCGAGGGATAACTGAAGCTTTCTTT
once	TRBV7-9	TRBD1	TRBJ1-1	CASSSNVPGGEAFF	TGTGCCAGCAGCTCAAACGTACCAGGGGGAGAAGCTTTCTTT
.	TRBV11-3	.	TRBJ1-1	CASSLGSGVTEAFF	TGTGCCAGCAGCTTAGGGAGTGGTGTCACTGAAGCTTTCTTT
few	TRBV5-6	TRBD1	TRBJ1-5	CASSLRDRRQPQHF	TGTGCCAGCAGCCTCCGGGACAGGAGACAGCCCCAGCATTTT
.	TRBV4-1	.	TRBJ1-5	CASSQDSGKNQPQHF	TGCGCCAGCAGCCAAGATAGCGGGAAAAATCAGCCCCAGCATTTT
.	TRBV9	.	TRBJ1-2	CASSVAQTLLANYGYTF	TGTGCCAGCAGCGTAGCGCAGACCCTTCTAGCTAACTATGGCTACACCTTC
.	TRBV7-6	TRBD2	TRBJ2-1	CASSLVAGVRNEQFF	TGTGCCAGCAGCTTAGTAGCGGGGGTGAGGAATGAGCAGTTCTTC
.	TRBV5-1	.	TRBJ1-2	CASSLSGREANYGYTF	TGCGCCAGCAGCTTGTCGGGGCGGGAAGCTAACTATGGCTACACCTTC
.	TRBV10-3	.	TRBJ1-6	CAISENGFEALHF	TGTGCCATCAGTGAGAACGGATTCGAGGCCCTCCACTTT
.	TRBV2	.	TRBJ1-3	CASRDAGVTGNTIYF	TGTGCCAGCAGGGACGCAGGGGTGACTGGAAACACCATATATTTT
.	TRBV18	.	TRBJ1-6	CASSPLDSNSPLHF	TGTGCCAGCTCACCACTGGACAGCAATTCACCCCTCCACTTT
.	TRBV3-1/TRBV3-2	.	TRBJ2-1	CASSRSRVEQFF	TGTGCCAGCAGCCGAAGCCGGGTTGAGCAGTTCTTC
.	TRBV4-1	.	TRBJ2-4	CASSQDWAGKDIQYF	TGCGCCAGCAGCCAAGATTGGGCAGGGAAGGACATTCAGTACTTC
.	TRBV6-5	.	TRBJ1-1	CASGLTVNTEAFF	TGTGCCAGCGGATTGACAGTTAACACTGAAGCTTTCTTT